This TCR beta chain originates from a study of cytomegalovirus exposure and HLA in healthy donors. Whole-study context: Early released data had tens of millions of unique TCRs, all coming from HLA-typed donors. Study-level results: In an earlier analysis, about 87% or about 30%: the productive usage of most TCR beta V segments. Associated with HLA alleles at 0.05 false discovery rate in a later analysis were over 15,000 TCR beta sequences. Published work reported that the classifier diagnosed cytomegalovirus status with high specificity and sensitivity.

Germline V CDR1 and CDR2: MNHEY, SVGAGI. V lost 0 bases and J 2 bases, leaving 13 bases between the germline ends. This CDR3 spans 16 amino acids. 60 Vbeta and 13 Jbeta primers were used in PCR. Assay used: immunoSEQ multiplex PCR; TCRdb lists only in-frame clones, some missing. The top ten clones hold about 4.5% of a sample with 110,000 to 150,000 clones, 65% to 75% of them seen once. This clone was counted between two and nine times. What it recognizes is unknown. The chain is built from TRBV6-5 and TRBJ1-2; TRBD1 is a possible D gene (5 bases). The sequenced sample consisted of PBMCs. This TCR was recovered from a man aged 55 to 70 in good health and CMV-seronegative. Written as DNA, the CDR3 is TGTGCCAGCAGTTACTCGTTTGGGGCAGGGAACTATGGCTACACCTTC. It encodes CASSYSFGAGNYGYTF.